This T cell receptor beta chain was sequenced in a study of graft-versus-host responses after intestinal transplantation (dated by TCRdb to the early 2020s). Context from the whole study: The transplants that recipients got were multivisceral, liver-intestinal, or isolated intestinal. A peak of at least 4% donor T cells among recipient peripheral blood mononuclear cells was the definition used for donor T cell macrochimerism. Every recipient was given anti-thymocyte globulin induction, followed by 2 to 4 years of maintenance tacrolimus and steroids. Instead of going to the commercial service, samples from a few later patients were sequenced in-house on an Illumina MiSeq and processed with MiXCR. After intestinal transplantation, graft-versus-host and host-versus-graft alloreactive T cell clones in the graft, circulation and bone marrow were tracked using bulk TCR-beta CDR3 sequencing. The cohort enrolled 20 to 30 intestinal transplant recipients including one retransplant, and a few patients lacking pretransplant specimens were excluded. Alloreactive clones were identified by sequencing pre-transplant mixed lymphocyte reaction products and comparing these products with unstimulated pre-transplant donor and recipient T cells.

Receptors were amplified or captured by the immunoSEQ multiplex PCR assay. For most patients, high-throughput TCR-beta CDR3 sequencing of genomic DNA was performed by Adaptive Biotechnologies. The authors' analysis ran thus. TCR sequencing data for roughly 18 patients were retrieved from Adaptive's ImmunoSEQ software; a few other patients were processed with MiXCR and VDJtools. CDR3 nucleotide sequences shared between donor and recipient were removed because the origin of such sequences could not be assigned. To count as alloreactive, a clone needed at least 2-fold expansion over unstimulated cells and a minimum CFSE-low frequency of 0.002% (template counts) or 0.001% (read counts). A clone was considered mappable if detected in the sequenced pre-transplant spleen, lymph node, or MLR CFSE-low populations of the donor or recipient. The cumulative frequency of alloreactive clones was calculated as a percentage of all sequences, weighted by copy number. TCRdb retrieved this table from immuneACCESS and kept in-frame rearrangements only. Not all clones are present; in checked studies, unresolved V genes account for under half, and no reason is known for the remainder. For V, J and clone size, that table is used; D and trimming come from the DNA. The sample table lists roughly 27,000 clones, roughly 80% of them with a count of one. Around 1.1% of the sample goes to the ten largest clones.

About this clone: Its antigen remains undetermined. No qualities accompany the bases; no much larger clone lies one base away.

Blood samples were collected up to 4 times in the first month after transplant and then at least monthly when available. Measured from the cysteine to the phenylalanine, the CDR3 is 18 residues long. The only DNA kept is the CDR3, 54 bases in frame from the first base. At the junction V is shortened by 3 bases and J by 2 bases, with 22 bases in between. Looking up the germline V gene (reference sequence) yields CDR1 SEHNR and CDR2 FQNEAQ. Study-wide conclusions, independent of this receptor: The conclusions were limited by the relatively low number and heterogeneity of the intestinal transplant patients. In patients with donor T cell macrochimerism, the allografts had high GvH to HvG T cell clonal ratios. Early after transplant, peak levels of circulating GvH clones were associated with declines in HvG clones. GvH clones turned up in recipient bone marrow, with some appearing earlier in ileal mucosa or blood, a pattern consistent with an intestinal mucosal origin.

Sample: PBMCs, taken around 28 days after intestinal transplant. The source of this sequence is a human patient who received an intestinal transplant, so some T cells may come from the graft donor. Rearrangement joined TRBV7-9 to TRBJ2-5; the D region possibly corresponds to TRBD2 (6 bases align). The CDR3 region reads CASSFPGGGARSQETQYF. The DNA sequence is given as TGTGCCAGCAGCTTCCCCGGCGGAGGGGCGAGATCTCAAGAGACCCAGTACTTC.